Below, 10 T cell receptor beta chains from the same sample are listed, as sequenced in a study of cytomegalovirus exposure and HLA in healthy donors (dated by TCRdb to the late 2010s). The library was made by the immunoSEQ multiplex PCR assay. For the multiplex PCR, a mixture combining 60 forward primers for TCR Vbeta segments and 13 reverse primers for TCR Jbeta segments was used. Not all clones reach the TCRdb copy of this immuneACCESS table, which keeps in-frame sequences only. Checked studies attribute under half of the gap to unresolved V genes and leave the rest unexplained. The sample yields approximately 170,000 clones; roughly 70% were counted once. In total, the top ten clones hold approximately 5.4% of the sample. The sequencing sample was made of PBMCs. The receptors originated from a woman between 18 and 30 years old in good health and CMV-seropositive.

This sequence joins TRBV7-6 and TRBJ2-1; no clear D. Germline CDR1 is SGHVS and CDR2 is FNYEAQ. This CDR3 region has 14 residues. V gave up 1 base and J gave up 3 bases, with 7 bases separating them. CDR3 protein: CASSLVNGYNEQFF. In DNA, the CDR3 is TGTGCCAGCAGCTTAGTGAACGGCTACAATGAGCAGTTCTTC.

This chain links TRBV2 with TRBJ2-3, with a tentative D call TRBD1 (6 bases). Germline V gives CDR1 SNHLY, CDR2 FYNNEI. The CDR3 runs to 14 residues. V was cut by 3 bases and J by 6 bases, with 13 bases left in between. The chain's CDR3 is CASSDRAGDDTQYF. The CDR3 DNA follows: TGTGCCAGCAGTGATAGGGCAGGGGACGATACGCAGTATTTT.

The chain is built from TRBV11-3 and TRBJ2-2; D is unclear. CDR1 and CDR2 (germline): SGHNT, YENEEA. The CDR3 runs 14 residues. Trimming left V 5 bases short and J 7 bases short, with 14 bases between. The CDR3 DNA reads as TGTGCCAGCAGCCCCGCCCCGTCCGGCGGGGAGCTGTTTTTT. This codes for CASSPAPSGGELFF. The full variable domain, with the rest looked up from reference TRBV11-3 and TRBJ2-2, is EAGVVQSPRYKIIEKKQPVAFWCNPISGHNTLYWYLQNLGQGPELLIRYENEEAVDDSQLPKDRFSAERLKGVDSTLKIQPAELGDSAVYLCASSPAPSGGELFFGEGSRLTVL.

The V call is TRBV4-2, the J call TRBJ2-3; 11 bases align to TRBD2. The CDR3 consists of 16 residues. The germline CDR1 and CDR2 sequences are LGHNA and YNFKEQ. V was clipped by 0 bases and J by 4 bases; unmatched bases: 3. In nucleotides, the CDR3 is TGTGCCAGCAGCCAAGAATCTAGCGGGGGGCCAGATACGCAGTATTTT. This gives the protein CASSQESSGGPDTQYF.

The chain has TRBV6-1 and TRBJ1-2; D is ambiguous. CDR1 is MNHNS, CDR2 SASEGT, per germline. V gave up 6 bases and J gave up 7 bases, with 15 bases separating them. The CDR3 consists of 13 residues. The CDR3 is CASSAWSGVGYTF. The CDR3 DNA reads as TGTGCCAGCAGCGCTTGGTCGGGAGTTGGCTACACCTTC.

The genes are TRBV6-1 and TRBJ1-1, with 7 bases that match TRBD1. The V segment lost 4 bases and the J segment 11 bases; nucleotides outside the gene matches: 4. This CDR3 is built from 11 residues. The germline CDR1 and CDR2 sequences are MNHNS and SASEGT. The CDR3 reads CASSVGGQAFF. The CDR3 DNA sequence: TGTGCCAGCAGTGTAGGGGGCCAGGCTTTCTTT.

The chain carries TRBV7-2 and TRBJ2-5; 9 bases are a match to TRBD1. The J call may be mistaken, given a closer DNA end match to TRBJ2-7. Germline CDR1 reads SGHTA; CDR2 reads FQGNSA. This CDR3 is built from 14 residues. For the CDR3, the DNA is TGTGCCAGCAGTCCGGGACAGGGACCCTACGAGCAGTACTTC. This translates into CASSPGQGPYEQYF.

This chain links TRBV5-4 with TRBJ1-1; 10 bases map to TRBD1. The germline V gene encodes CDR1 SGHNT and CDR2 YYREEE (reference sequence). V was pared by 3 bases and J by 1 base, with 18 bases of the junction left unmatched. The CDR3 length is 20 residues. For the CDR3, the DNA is TGTGCCAGCAGCTCCCTCTTCCGGGACAGGGGTCACCAACCGAACACTGAAGCTTTCTTT. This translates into CASSSLFRDRGHQPNTEAFF.

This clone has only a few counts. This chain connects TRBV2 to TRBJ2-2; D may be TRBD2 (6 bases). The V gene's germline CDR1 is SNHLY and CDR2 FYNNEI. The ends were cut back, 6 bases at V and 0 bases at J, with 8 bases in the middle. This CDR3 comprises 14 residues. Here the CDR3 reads CASRGLANTGELFF. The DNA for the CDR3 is TGTGCCAGCAGGGGACTGGCGAACACCGGGGAGCTGTTTTTT.

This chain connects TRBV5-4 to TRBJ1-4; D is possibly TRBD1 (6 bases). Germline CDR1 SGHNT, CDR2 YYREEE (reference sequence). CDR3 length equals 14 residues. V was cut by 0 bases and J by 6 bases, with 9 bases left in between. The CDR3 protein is CASSLEGVDEKLFF. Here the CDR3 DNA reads TGTGCCAGCAGCTTGGAGGGGGTGGATGAAAAACTGTTTTTT.